What follows are 32 T cell receptor beta chains derived from one specimen sequenced in a study of early T cells in non-severe SARS-CoV-2 infection. A single record per CDR3 protein comes from TCRdb applying MiXCR to the 5' RACE reads. Among about 20,000 distinct CDR3 sequences, less than 5% were seen once, and the ten largest hold less than 5.5%. The sequencing sample was made of whole blood. These receptors were collected from an adult who was a healthcare worker with PCR-confirmed SARS-CoV-2 infection or an uninfected control (not recorded which).

At least ten counts were recorded for this clonotype. This rearrangement joins TRBV7-2 to TRBJ2-5; D is possibly TRBD1 or TRBD2 (5 bases each). The CDR3 loop spans 15 amino acids. The V gene's germline CDR1 is SGHTA and CDR2 FQGNSA. Trimming cost V 1 base and J 7 bases, with 16 bases left between them. The CDR3 spells CASSLEAGTLRTQYF. In DNA, the CDR3 is TGTGCCAGCAGCTTAGAGGCAGGGACCTTACGGACCCAGTACTTC.

This chain connects TRBV29-1 to TRBJ1-2; TRBD1 aligns across 7 bases. This CDR3 has 12 residues. Germline V lookup: CDR1 SQVTM, CDR2 ANQGSEA. CDR3: CSVAGTVYGYTF. For the CDR3, the DNA is TGCAGTGTCGCCGGGACAGTCTATGGCTACACCTTC. Complete variable domain (other parts from reference TRBV29-1 and TRBJ1-2): SAVISQKPSRDICQRGTSLTIQCQVDSQVTMMFWYRQQPGQSLTLIATANQGSEATYESGFVIDKFPISRPNLTFSTLTVSNMSPEDSSIYLCSVAGTVYGYTFGSGTRLTVV.

This clonotype was observed at least ten times. The chain has TRBV3-1 and TRBJ1-1; no firm D call. Deletions cut 2 bases from V and 1 base from J, with 11 bases between. The V gene's germline CDR1 is LGHDT and CDR2 YNNKEL (reference sequence). This CDR3 has 15 amino acids. In nucleotides, the CDR3 is TGTGCCAGCAGCCAATTCCTCTCGCGGAACACTGAAGCTTTCTTT. The encoded protein is CASSQFLSRNTEAFF.

This clonotype has a count of ten or more. V gene TRBV5-5 combines with J gene TRBJ2-5; D not certain. Per the germline V gene, CDR1 is SGHKS and CDR2 is YYEKEE (reference sequence). This CDR3 region has 13 residues. V lost 0 bases, J lost 3 bases, and 6 bases lay in between. CDR3 nucleotides: TGTGCCAGCAGCTTGGGGGCCGAAGAGACCCAGTACTTC. The encoded protein is CASSLGAEETQYF.

This sequence joins TRBV15 and TRBJ2-6, with unresolved D. With 5 bases removed from V and 0 bases from J, the gap between germline ends came to 11 bases. This CDR3 is built from 16 residues. The germline CDR1 and CDR2 sequences are LNHNV and YYDKDF (reference sequence). For the CDR3, the DNA is TGTGCCACCAGCTCATCGGATATCTCTGGGGCCAACGTCCTGACTTTC. Translating it yields CATSSSDISGANVLTF. Combining the CDR3 with reference TRBV15 and TRBJ2-6 gives the whole variable domain DAMVIQNPRYQVTQFGKPVTLSCSQTLNHNVMYWYQQKSSQAPKLLFHYYDKDFNNEADTPDNFQSRRPNTSFCFLDIRSPGLGDTAMYLCATSSSDISGANVLTFGAGSRLTVL.

The chain joins TRBV7-9 to TRBJ1-4; weak D call: TRBD1 (5 bases). The CDR3 is made up of 16 amino acids. Germline V gene lookup returns CDR1 SEHNR and CDR2 FQNEAQ (reference sequence). Deletions cut 6 bases from V and 4 bases from J, with 18 bases between. The CDR3 DNA reads TGTGCCAGCAGGACAACCGGGACCGGGCTTAATGAAAAACTGTTTTTT. Its translation is CASRTTGTGLNEKLFF. Filled out from reference TRBV7-9 and TRBJ1-4, the complete variable domain reads DTGVSQNPRHKITKRGQNVTFRCDPISEHNRLYWYRQTLGQGPEFLTYFQNEAQLEKSRLLSDRFSAERPKGSFSTLEIQRTEQGDSAMYLCASRTTGTGLNEKLFFGSGTQLSVL.

This chain links TRBV5-6 with TRBJ2-3; D is perhaps TRBD2 (5 bases). The CDR3 runs 12 residues. Germline assignment: CDR1 SGHDT and CDR2 YYEEEE. Trimming stripped 1 base from V and 7 bases from J, with 7 bases between. The CDR3 reads CASSLYGNTQYF. CDR3 DNA: TGTGCCAGCAGCTTGTACGGGAATACGCAGTATTTT.

The table lists this clonotype with a few counts. The rearrangement joins TRBV14 to TRBJ2-1; D remains ambiguous. Between the trimmed V and J ends, which lost 7 bases and 4 bases, there was a span of 8 bases. This CDR3 comprises 12 residues. Germline CDR1 and CDR2: SGHDN and FVKESK. CDR3 residues: CASKGPYNEQFF. The CDR3 DNA follows: TGTGCCAGCAAAGGGCCGTACAATGAGCAGTTCTTC.

This clonotype was detected many times. The V call is TRBV20-1, the J call TRBJ2-1; 10 positions match TRBD2. CDR3 length: 17 amino acids. Unmatched junction bases numbered 12, after V lost 5 bases and J lost 2 bases. The germline gives CDR1 DFQATT, CDR2 SNEGSKA (reference sequence). The CDR3 is CSAPYRTSGTAYNEQFF. The CDR3 DNA is TGCAGTGCTCCCTATAGGACTAGCGGAACAGCCTACAATGAGCAGTTCTTC.

This clonotype was seen more than once but under ten times. This rearrangement joins TRBV5-1 to TRBJ2-5; 7 positions agree with TRBD1. Germline V CDR1 and CDR2: SGHRS, YFSETQ. The ends lost 4 bases at V and 2 bases at J; junction bases unmatched: 8. CDR3 length equals 15 residues. The CDR3 loop is CASSRGPGQQETQYF. CDR3 nucleotides: TGCGCCAGCAGCCGGGGACCGGGACAGCAAGAGACCCAGTACTTC.

The J gene is TRBJ1-2, the V gene TRBV2; a weak D match, TRBD1 (5 bases). V was shortened by 8 bases and J by 2 bases, with 15 bases between the two germline ends. Germline V gene sequence: CDR1 SNHLY, CDR2 FYNNEI. The CDR3 sequence is 14 residues long. CDR3 protein: CASLSPGRNYGYTF. The CDR3 nucleotides are TGTGCCAGCCTGAGCCCGGGACGCAACTATGGCTACACCTTC.

In regard to this clonotype: A single base separates this from a much larger clone, so it may be a read error. This chain links TRBV29-1 with TRBJ2-2; TRBD1 might be the D (5 bases). Looked up from germline, CDR1 is SQVTM and CDR2 is ANQGSEA. The CDR3 consists of 12 residues. Trimming shortened V by 5 bases and J by 4 bases, and 8 bases separated the two germline ends. The DNA of the CDR3 is TGCAGCGTTACACAGGTCACCGGGGAGCTGTTTTTT. It codes for CSVTQVTGELFF.

This clonotype showed up just once. The V and J genes are TRBV6-2 or TRBV6-3 and TRBJ2-7, with TRBD1 as a possible D gene (5 bases). V dropped 5 bases and J dropped 1 base, with 9 bases sitting between them. CDR1 and CDR2 (germline): MNHEY, SVGEGT. The CDR3 has 13 residues. The CDR3 sequence: CASSQGLSYEQYF. For the CDR3, the DNA is TGTGCCAGCAGTCAGGGCCTTTCCTACGAGCAGTACTTC.

The J gene is TRBJ2-1, the V gene TRBV5-1; D perhaps matches TRBD2 (6 bases). The V and J ends lost 4 bases and 4 bases respectively, with 21 bases between them. Germline V gene lookup returns CDR1 SGHRS and CDR2 YFSETQ. This CDR3 spans 17 amino acids. DNA of the CDR3: TGCGCCAGCAGCCCGGATCCTAGCGCGGGGCAATACAATGAGCAGTTCTTC. Encoded protein: CASSPDPSAGQYNEQFF.

This clonotype was observed many times. The chain uses TRBV6-6 and TRBJ2-1; D call uncertain. Per the germline V gene, CDR1 is MNHNY and CDR2 is SVGAGI (reference sequence). The CDR3 length is 12 residues. V was pared by 0 bases and J by 6 bases, with 3 bases between. In DNA form, the CDR3 reads TGTGCCAGCAGTTACTCCGTCAATGAGCAGTTCTTC. Translated: CASSYSVNEQFF.

This clonotype was picked up many times. The genes are TRBV6-2 or TRBV6-3 and TRBJ2-2; D gene unclear. CDR1 MNHEY and CDR2 SVGEGT come from the germline V gene. This CDR3 spans 13 amino acids. V lost 1 base and J lost 1, with 1 base in between. CDR3 bases: TGTGCCAGCAGTTACTGGAACACCGGGGAGCTGTTTTTT. It encodes CASSYWNTGELFF.

The rearrangement links TRBV9 to TRBJ2-3; TRBD2 matches 8 bases. The CDR3 length is 15 residues. With 1 base clipped from V and 4 bases from J, the junction kept 5 bases outside the gene matches. CDR1 and CDR2 (germline): SGDLS, YYNGEE. This chain's CDR3 is CASSVQSGRPDTQYF. The CDR3, as DNA: TGTGCCAGCAGCGTACAAAGCGGGAGACCAGATACGCAGTATTTT.

This clonotype was counted at least ten times. The rearrangement links TRBV20-1 to TRBJ2-2; no firm D call. Germline-derived CDR1 and CDR2 are DFQATT and SNEGSKA (reference sequence). Trimming shortened V by 3 bases and J by 4 bases, and 6 bases separated the two germline ends. This CDR3 has 12 amino acids. CDR3 sequence reads: CSARLPTGELFF. Here the CDR3 DNA reads TGCAGTGCTAGGCTTCCCACCGGGGAGCTGTTTTTT.

This clonotype was seen at least ten times. The V and J genes are TRBV29-1 and TRBJ2-4; 9 bases map to TRBD1. The germline V gene encodes CDR1 SQVTM and CDR2 ANQGSEA. V lost 2 bases, J lost 14 bases, and 7 bases stayed unmatched. CDR3 length equals 12 residues. The CDR3 DNA is TGCAGCGTTGAACTCCCGGGACAGGGAAAGTACTTC. It yields the protein CSVELPGQGKYF.

A note on this clonotype: A clone one base away is much larger, so this may be a read error. The rearrangement links TRBV6-6 to TRBJ2-2; the D call may be TRBD1 or TRBD2 (5 bases each). The CDR3 runs 12 residues. Germline assignment: CDR1 MNHNY and CDR2 SVGAGI (reference sequence). The CDR3 DNA sequence: TGTGCCAGCCTGCAGGGCACCGGGGTGCTGTTTTTT. Protein sequence: CASLQGTGVLFF.

This clonotype was counted at least ten times. The chain uses TRBV25-1 and TRBJ2-7, with D perhaps given as TRBD1 or TRBD2 (5 bases each). The CDR3 covers 12 residues. Germline values: CDR1 MGHDK, CDR2 SYGVNS. V lost 8 bases to trimming and J lost 7 bases, with 15 bases between them. CDR3 loop: CASGRGTGEQYF. DNA of the CDR3: TGTGCCAGCGGAAGGGGCACGGGGGAGCAGTACTTC.

This clonotype was seen ten or more times. The chain recombines TRBV5-1 with TRBJ2-7; D is possibly TRBD2 (5 bases). CDR3 length: 15 amino acids. The V and J ends lost 4 bases and 2 bases respectively, with 16 bases between them. CDR1 and CDR2 (germline): SGHRS, YFSETQ. The DNA for the CDR3 is TGCGCCAGCAGCGGAAAACTAGGTAATACCTACGAGCAGTACTTC. Translation: CASSGKLGNTYEQYF.

This clonotype was counted ten times or more. This chain connects TRBV29-1 to TRBJ2-7, with D maybe TRBD2 (6 bases). V was cut by 1 base and J by 1 base, with 17 bases left in between. The CDR3 length is 16 residues. Germline CDR1 reads SQVTM; CDR2 reads ANQGSEA. The CDR3 region is CSVEGTRDFESYEQYF. The CDR3 DNA reads TGCAGCGTTGAAGGGACCCGGGACTTCGAATCCTACGAGCAGTACTTC.

This clonotype was counted many times. This rearrangement joins TRBV28 to TRBJ1-4; unclear D gene. V was cut by 5 bases and J by 7 bases, with 8 bases left in between. Germline CDR1 and CDR2: MDHEN and SYDVKM. The CDR3 is 12 amino acids. The CDR3 region is CASSPLGEKLFF. The CDR3 region has the DNA TGTGCCAGCAGTCCCCTTGGTGAAAAACTGTTTTTT.

This clonotype has ten or more counts. V and J are TRBV21-1 and TRBJ2-7; the D call TRBD1 from the table was never checked on the DNA. TRBV21-1 is described as a pseudogene. CDR3 size: 20 residues. CDR3 sequence reads: CASSKSVVGTRVWGTCEQYF. For the CDR3, the DNA is TGTGCCAGCAGCAAATCTGTCGTAGGGACAAGGGTCTGGGGGACTTGCGAGCAGTACTTC.

The rearrangement joins TRBV6-2 or TRBV6-3 to TRBJ2-7; D ambiguous. V gave up 5 bases and J gave up 1 base, with 12 bases separating them. The CDR3 runs to 14 residues. Germline V gives CDR1 MNHEY, CDR2 SVGEGT. CDR3 bases: TGTGCCAGCAGTCGAATACAGCGATCCTACGAGCAGTACTTC. This encodes CASSRIQRSYEQYF.

In this sample, this clonotype turned up once. The chain couples TRBV6-4 to TRBJ1-1, with D possibly matching TRBD1 (5 bases). The CDR3 totals 16 residues. Germline lookup yields CDR1 MRHNA and CDR2 SNTAGT. V was shortened by 4 bases and J by 4 bases, with 19 bases between the two germline ends. The CDR3 sequence: CASSGGRAGRSTEAFF. The CDR3, as DNA: TGTGCCAGCAGTGGGGGCAGGGCGGGAAGAAGCACTGAAGCTTTCTTT.

This clonotype has ten or more counts. The rearrangement links TRBV20-1 to TRBJ2-5; D is undetermined. The V gene's germline CDR1 is DFQATT and CDR2 SNEGSKA (reference sequence). With 2 bases removed from V and 1 base from J, the gap between germline ends came to 5 bases. There are 12 residues in the CDR3. CDR3 in amino acids: CSARQIQETQYF. CDR3 nucleotides: TGCAGTGCTAGACAAATCCAAGAGACCCAGTACTTC.

This clonotype was seen repeatedly, ten times or more. The V gene is TRBV21-1, the J gene TRBJ2-2. TRBV21-1 is designated a pseudogene. The CDR3 extends over 16 amino acids. This CDR3 reads CASSKDASPNTGELFF. The CDR3 nucleotides are TGTGCCAGCAGCAAAGATGCCAGTCCGAACACCGGGGAGCTGTTTTTT.

At least ten counts were recorded for this clonotype. The V and J genes are TRBV7-2 and TRBJ2-3; D unresolved. The CDR3 is 15 residues long. The germline CDR1 and CDR2 sequences are SGHTA and FQGNSA. V was pared by 5 bases and J by 2 bases, with 14 bases between. The CDR3 reads CASSPNLIDTDTQYF. CDR3 DNA: TGTGCCAGCAGCCCTAACCTTATAGACACAGATACGCAGTATTTT.

This clonotype was observed a few times. The CDR3, as DNA: TGCGCCAGCAGCTACGGACAGTCTGAAGCTTTCTTT. Its protein is CASSYGQSEAFF. The chain recombines TRBV5-1 with TRBJ1-1; the D gene is possibly TRBD1 (6 bases). This CDR3 contains 12 residues. The germline CDR1 and CDR2 sequences are SGHRS and YFSETQ. Trimming removed 3 bases from V and 6 bases from J, with 9 bases in between.

This clonotype was picked up a small number of times. V is TRBV7-8 and J is TRBJ2-3; D is ambiguous. The V and J ends lost 1 base and 8 bases respectively, with 4 bases between them. The germline V gene has CDR1 SGHVS and CDR2 FQNEAQ. The CDR3 consists of 11 residues. The CDR3 nucleotides read TGTGCCAGCAGCTTAGGGGTTACGCAGTATTTT. As protein: CASSLGVTQYF.